This T cell receptor (beta chain) emerged from a study of response to subunit inactivated influenza vaccine. The CDR3 has 15 residues. Trimming cost V 6 bases and J 11 bases; bases outside gene matches: 14. One entry per CDR3 protein, called by TCRdb with MiXCR from the RT-PCR reads. The data hold roughly 620,000 distinct CDR3 sequences, with 10% to 12% observed a single time. The same data also went into a second study, on T cells expressing NK-cell markers. That work contributes: Making the TCR beta cDNA relied on 5'RACE template switching with UMIs. Sorted T-cell subsets CD3+CD56+NKG2C+, CD3+CD56+NKG2C- and CD3+CD56-NKG2C+ were TCR beta-sequenced. HCMV seropositivity characterized seven of the eight sequenced donors, and seronegativity one. The dominant NKG2C+ clonotypes represented about 1.0-7.0% of CD8+ T cells in six donors. Dominance of the CD3+CD56-NKG2C+ fraction by these clonotypes also held in a few donors.

The starting material was PBMCs from blood, obtained on the day of vaccination. The receptor comes from a man in his forties or fifties who received an inactivated influenza vaccine. The chain joins TRBV12-3 or TRBV12-4 to TRBJ1-5, with TRBD1 identical over 9 bases. CDR3 protein: CASSPVQGALGSQHF. DNA of the CDR3: TGTGCCAGCAGCCCCGTACAGGGGGCTTTAGGGTCCCAGCATTTT.